This TCR beta chain was found in a study of graft-versus-host responses after intestinal transplantation. Concerning this clone itself: Its specificity is unknown.

Profiled with immunoSEQ multiplex PCR; TCRdb holds only in-frame clones, not every one. The data hold some 85,000 clones, with 80% to 90% observed a single time. The CDR3 runs 16 residues. Per germline, CDR1 LGHNA and CDR2 YNFKEQ. J was trimmed by 1 base and V by 1 base; bases with no gene match: 3. This TCR was recovered from a human donor who was the organ donor for an intestinal transplant. V gene TRBV4-2 combines with J gene TRBJ2-5; TRBD2 aligns across 10 bases. This material consisted of unstimulated CD8+ T cells sorted from spleen or lymph node cells, taken before transplant. The CDR3 DNA is TGTGCCAGCAGCCAAGGGTCTAGCGGGAGCCAAGAGACCCAGTACTTC. Translation: CASSQGSSGSQETQYF.